This T cell receptor (beta chain) originates from a study of beta chain features in type 1 diabetes. General observations from the study: Moderate yet significant TCRB CDR3 shortening was seen in Type 1 diabetes patients in all four CD4+ subsets.

Of the isolated RNA, all was reverse transcribed, and so the sequenced material was expressed TCRB transcripts. Sequenced by immunoSEQ multiplex PCR; TCRdb stores in-frame clones only, minus some. Of about 650,000 clones listed, around 12% are singletons. The germline gives CDR1 SSHAT, CDR2 FNYEAQ (reference sequence). The CDR3 spans 15 residues. V dropped 5 bases and J dropped 5; count of bases not matched to a gene: 4. About this clone itself: The antigen is unknown.

Sequencing input: naive CD4+ T cells from blood. The V call is TRBV7-7, the J call TRBJ2-3, with 13 bases lining up with TRBD2. This sequence originates from a man under 40 with type 1 diabetes. Here the CDR3 reads CASSRGLAGRDTQYF. The DNA of the CDR3 is TGTGCCAGCAGCAGGGGACTAGCGGGGAGAGATACGCAGTATTTT.